This passage covers 26 T cell receptor beta chains from one sample sequenced in a study of technical replicates of blood from several donors. Profiling relied on immunoSEQ multiplex PCR, and the TCRdb table lists in-frame clones only, not all of them. Of about 70,000 clones listed, approximately 90% are singletons. The specimen sequenced was T cells isolated from PBMCs. Receptor source: a human donor in good health.

The chain joins TRBV6-5 to TRBJ1-2, with a weak D call TRBD1 (6 bases). This CDR3 comprises 12 residues. Germline V gene data show CDR1 as MNHEY and CDR2 as SVGAGI. V dropped 6 bases and J dropped 8 bases, with 13 bases sitting between them. The DNA of the CDR3 is TGTGCCAGCAGGGTGGGGGGGCTGGGCTACACCTTC. Amino acid sequence: CASRVGGLGYTF.

This chain joins TRBV9 and TRBJ2-7, with TRBD1 as a possible D gene (5 bases). This CDR3 comprises 14 residues. Germline CDR1 and CDR2: SGDLS and YYNGEE. V was trimmed by 0 bases and J by 2 bases, leaving 9 bases between them. The CDR3 DNA is TGTGCCAGCAGCGTAGAAGGGGTCCCCTACGAGCAGTACTTC. This encodes CASSVEGVPYEQYF.

The chain carries TRBV19 and TRBJ1-1; D not resolved. This CDR3 has 12 amino acids. The V end lost 3 bases, the J end lost 2 bases, and 4 bases lay between the germline ends. Germline CDR1 and CDR2: LNHDA and SQIVND (reference sequence). CDR3 sequence: CASSIYNTEAFF. The DNA for the CDR3 is TGTGCCAGTAGTATTTATAACACTGAAGCTTTCTTT. The full variable domain, rest sourced from reference TRBV19 and TRBJ1-1, is DGGITQSPKYLFRKEGQNVTLSCEQNLNHDAMYWYRQDPGQGLRLIYYSQIVNDFQKGDIAEGYSVSREKKESFPLTVTSAQKNPTAFYLCASSIYNTEAFFGQGTRLTVV.

This chain joins TRBV9 and TRBJ1-1; 9 bases are a match to TRBD1. Trimming cost V 0 bases and J 6 bases; bases outside gene matches: 6. This CDR3 is built from 15 residues. The germline V gene has CDR1 SGDLS and CDR2 YYNGEE. The CDR3 protein is CASSVVGQGPAEAFF. The CDR3 DNA reads as TGTGCCAGCAGCGTAGTGGGACAGGGCCCCGCTGAAGCTTTCTTT. The whole variable domain, filled in from reference TRBV9 and TRBJ1-1, reads DSGVTQTPKHLITATGQRVTLRCSPRSGDLSVYWYQQSLDQGLQFLIQYYNGEERAKGNILERFSAQQFPDLHSELNLSSLELGDSALYFCASSVVGQGPAEAFFGQGTRLTVV.

This clone was seen only once. V gene TRBV15 combines with J gene TRBJ2-7; D unresolved. V lost 1 base and J lost 3, with 10 bases in between. Germline V CDR1 and CDR2: LNHNV, YYDKDF (reference sequence). The CDR3 is 14 amino acids. CDR3 in amino acids: CATSRAQIHYEQYF. As DNA, the CDR3 is TGTGCCACCAGCAGAGCACAGATTCACTACGAGCAGTACTTC.

The V call is TRBV6-5, the J call TRBJ2-7; maybe TRBD1 (6 bases). Germline lookup yields CDR1 MNHEY and CDR2 SVGAGI. The CDR3 has 13 amino acids. V dropped 7 bases and J dropped 4 bases, with 14 bases sitting between them. The CDR3 loop reads CASTDRTFYEQYF. The CDR3 bases are TGTGCCAGCACCGACAGGACATTTTACGAGCAGTACTTC.

CDR3 region: CASSPGTGGVTEAFF. As DNA, the CDR3 is TGTGCCAGCAGCCCCGGGACGGGAGGAGTCACTGAAGCTTTCTTT. The rearrangement links TRBV9 to TRBJ1-1; D possibly corresponds to TRBD1 (5 bases). Germline-derived CDR1 and CDR2 are SGDLS and YYNGEE. This CDR3 is built from 15 residues. Trimming pared 4 bases from V and 4 bases from J, leaving 17 bases between.

This chain joins TRBV6-1 and TRBJ1-1; D gene ambiguous. Germline CDR1 and CDR2: MNHNS and SASEGT. Trimming removed 1 base from V and 4 bases from J, with 13 bases in between. This CDR3 contains 15 residues. The CDR3 bases are TGTGCCAGCAGTGAAGGGTGGCCTCGGGGCACTGAAGCTTTCTTT. Translation: CASSEGWPRGTEAFF.

The chain links TRBV10-3 to TRBJ1-1; maybe TRBD1 (5 bases). The V end was cut by 8 bases, the J end by 0 bases, with 16 bases between. This CDR3 has 15 residues. The germline V gene encodes CDR1 ENHRY and CDR2 SYGVKD. This chain's CDR3 is CAIRVGGDMNTEAFF. CDR3 in DNA: TGTGCCATCCGGGTGGGGGGGGATATGAACACTGAAGCTTTCTTT.

The CDR3 loop is CASRQPGTTGNTIYF. CDR3 DNA: TGTGCCAGCAGACAACCCGGGACAACCGGAAACACCATATATTTT. This chain uses TRBV7-9 with TRBJ1-3; D possibly corresponds to TRBD1 (6 bases). Germline V CDR1 and CDR2: SEHNR, FQNEAQ (reference sequence). This CDR3 is built from 15 residues. V was shortened by 6 bases and J by 4 bases, with 16 bases between the two germline ends.

The chain has TRBV7-8 and TRBJ2-7; possible D gene TRBD2, 6 bases. This CDR3 has 12 residues. CDR1 and CDR2 (germline): SGHVS, FQNEAQ. The germline V and J ends were trimmed by 8 bases and 2 bases, with 10 bases remaining between them. In DNA form, the CDR3 reads TGTGCCAGCGGCGCGGGACCCTACGAGCAGTACTTC. As protein: CASGAGPYEQYF.

The chain has TRBV4-1 and TRBJ2-2; 8 bases align to TRBD1. In germline, CDR1 is MGHRA, CDR2 YSYEKL. J lost 1 base, V lost 0 bases, and 1 base had no gene match. CDR3 size: 16 residues. The CDR3 coding sequence is TGCGCCAGCAGCCAAGATGGGACAGGGAACACCGGGGAGCTGTTTTTT. It encodes CASSQDGTGNTGELFF.

The chain joins TRBV29-1 to TRBJ1-1, with 8 bases aligning to TRBD1. The CDR3 covers 13 residues. J was trimmed by 1 base and V by 4 bases; bases with no gene match: 2. In germline, CDR1 is SQVTM, CDR2 ANQGSEA. CDR3: CSVGTGTNTEAFF. In DNA form, the CDR3 reads TGCAGCGTTGGGACAGGGACGAACACTGAAGCTTTCTTT.

This clone was seen just once. The chain is built from TRBV19 and TRBJ1-5, with D perhaps matching TRBD1 (5 bases). The CDR3 has 12 residues. Per germline, CDR1 LNHDA and CDR2 SQIVND (reference sequence). Trimming took off 9 bases at V and 6 bases at J, with 12 bases between the two ends. CDR3 bases: TGTGCCAGCCGGGACTTCCTTCAGCCCCAGCATTTT. This encodes CASRDFLQPQHF.

The chain recombines TRBV10-3 with TRBJ1-1; 11 bases align to TRBD1. Germline V gene lookup returns CDR1 ENHRY and CDR2 SYGVKD. The CDR3 has 18 amino acids. Unmatched junction bases numbered 11, after V lost 0 bases and J lost 5 bases. CDR3 DNA sequence: TGTGCCATCAGTGAGTCGGATAGGTGGGGACAGGGGGATACTGAAGCTTTCTTT. Protein: CAISESDRWGQGDTEAFF.

This chain's CDR3 is CATSRVGGQETQYF. Here the CDR3 DNA reads TGTGCCACCTCCCGTGTGGGGGGCCAAGAGACCCAGTACTTC. The J gene is TRBJ2-5, the V gene TRBV19, with a weak D call TRBD2 (6 bases). Germline values: CDR1 LNHDA, CDR2 SQIVND (reference sequence). The CDR3 is made up of 14 amino acids. Between the trimmed V and J ends, which lost 10 bases and 1 base, there was a span of 16 bases.

This clone appeared once. The chain combines TRBV7-8 with TRBJ1-1; D unclear. The germline V gene encodes CDR1 SGHVS and CDR2 FQNEAQ. The CDR3 extends over 13 amino acids. V lost 2 bases and J 4 bases, leaving 8 bases between the germline ends. The CDR3 reads CASSLSTVTEAFF. The DNA for the CDR3 is TGTGCCAGCAGCTTAAGTACAGTCACTGAAGCTTTCTTT.

The rearrangement links TRBV6-5 to TRBJ2-2, with a possible D match to TRBD2 (6 bases). V lost 5 bases, J lost 3 bases, and 10 bases lay in between. Germline lookup yields CDR1 MNHEY and CDR2 SVGAGI. This CDR3 is 14 amino acids long. The CDR3 protein is CASSPPGDTGELFF. In nucleotides, the CDR3 is TGTGCCAGCAGTCCTCCGGGGGACACCGGGGAGCTGTTTTTT.

For this clone: Sequence at one end of the junction differs from germline and may be a read error. This sequence joins TRBV11-1 and TRBJ2-2; D is undetermined. The length of the CDR3 is 14 residues. Per germline, CDR1 SGHAT and CDR2 FQDESV (reference sequence). The CDR3: CASSLGRNIGELFF. In DNA, the CDR3 is TGTGCCAGCAGCTTAGGCAGGAACATCGGGGAGCTGTTTTTT. Based on the CDR3 plus reference TRBV11-1 and TRBJ2-2, the full variable domain is EAEVAQSPRYKITEKSQAVAFWCDPISGHATLYWYRQILGQGPELLVQFQDESVVDDSQLPKDRFSAERLKGVDSTLKIQPAELGDSAMYLCASSLGRNIGELFFGEGSRLTVL.

The gene calls are TRBV19 and TRBJ2-1; 11 positions match TRBD2. Germline V gene lookup returns CDR1 LNHDA and CDR2 SQIVND (reference sequence). Trimming cost V 3 bases and J 2 bases; bases outside gene matches: 6. This CDR3 comprises 17 residues. The CDR3, as DNA: TGTGCCAGTAGTATTGGGACTAGCGGCCACCCCTACAATGAGCAGTTCTTC. This gives the protein CASSIGTSGHPYNEQFF.

V is TRBV5-4 and J is TRBJ2-1, with D unclear. V was pared by 3 bases and J by 4 bases, with 2 bases between. The germline gives CDR1 SGHNT, CDR2 YYREEE (reference sequence). This CDR3 has 11 amino acids. The CDR3 here is CASSSYNEQFF. CDR3 bases: TGTGCCAGCAGCTCTTACAATGAGCAGTTCTTC.

Here the CDR3 reads CASSLFTSGIRMDEQFF. CDR3 in DNA: TGTGCCAGCAGCTTATTCACTAGCGGGATACGAATGGATGAGCAGTTCTTC. The chain links TRBV11-2 to TRBJ2-1, with TRBD2 matching over 10 bases. This CDR3 has 17 amino acids. Germline V gives CDR1 SGHAT, CDR2 FQNNGV. V was pared by 2 bases and J by 8 bases, with 12 bases of the junction left unmatched.

J is TRBJ2-3 and V is TRBV30; 9 nucleotides align to TRBD2. The CDR3 covers 14 residues. J gave up 7 bases and V 2 bases, and 7 bases lay outside the gene matches. The germline gives CDR1 GTSNPN, CDR2 SVGIG (reference sequence). Written as DNA, the CDR3 is TGTGCCTGGAGTCAGACTAGCGGAGCATATACGCAGTATTTT. It translates to CAWSQTSGAYTQYF.

V and J are TRBV7-3 and TRBJ2-1, with 7 nucleotides matching TRBD1. Germline-derived CDR1 and CDR2 are SGHTA and FQGTGA. The V and J ends lost 2 bases and 10 bases, in that order; junction bases with no gene match: 8. This CDR3 has 14 amino acids. CDR3: CASSLPTGPQEQFF. CDR3 bases: TGTGCCAGCAGCTTACCGACAGGGCCCCAAGAGCAGTTCTTC.

This chain joins TRBV4-3 and TRBJ2-2, with a possible D match to TRBD1 (6 bases). This CDR3 is built from 15 residues. Germline V gene lookup returns CDR1 LGHNA and CDR2 YSLEER. V lost 1 base and J 5 bases, leaving 11 bases between the germline ends. The CDR3 loop reads CASSQGQGSTGELFF. CDR3 bases: TGCGCCAGCAGCCAAGGGCAGGGGAGTACCGGGGAGCTGTTTTTT.

The chain carries TRBV6-6 and TRBJ1-3; TRBD1 agrees at 9 bases. The CDR3 sequence is 15 residues long. J was trimmed by 3 bases and V by 6 bases; bases with no gene match: 6. Looked up from germline, CDR1 is MNHNY and CDR2 is SVGAGI (reference sequence). In DNA, the CDR3 is TGTGCCAGCAGCAGACAGGGGGGCATTGGAAACACCATATATTTT. It translates to CASSRQGGIGNTIYF.